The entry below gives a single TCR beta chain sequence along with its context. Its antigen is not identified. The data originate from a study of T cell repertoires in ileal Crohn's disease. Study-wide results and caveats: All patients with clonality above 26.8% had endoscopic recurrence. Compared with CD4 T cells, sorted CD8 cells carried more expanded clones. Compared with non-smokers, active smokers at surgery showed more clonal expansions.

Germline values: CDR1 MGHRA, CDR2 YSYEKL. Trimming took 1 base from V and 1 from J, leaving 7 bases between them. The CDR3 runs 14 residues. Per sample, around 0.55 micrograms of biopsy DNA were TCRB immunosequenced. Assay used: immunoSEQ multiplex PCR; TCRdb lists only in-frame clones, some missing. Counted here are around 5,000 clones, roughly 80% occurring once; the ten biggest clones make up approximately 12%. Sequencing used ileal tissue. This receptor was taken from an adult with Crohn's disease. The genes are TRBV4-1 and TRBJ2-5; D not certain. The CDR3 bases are TGCGCCAGCAGCCAAGGACACGGCCAAGAGACCCAGTACTTC. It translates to CASSQGHGQETQYF.